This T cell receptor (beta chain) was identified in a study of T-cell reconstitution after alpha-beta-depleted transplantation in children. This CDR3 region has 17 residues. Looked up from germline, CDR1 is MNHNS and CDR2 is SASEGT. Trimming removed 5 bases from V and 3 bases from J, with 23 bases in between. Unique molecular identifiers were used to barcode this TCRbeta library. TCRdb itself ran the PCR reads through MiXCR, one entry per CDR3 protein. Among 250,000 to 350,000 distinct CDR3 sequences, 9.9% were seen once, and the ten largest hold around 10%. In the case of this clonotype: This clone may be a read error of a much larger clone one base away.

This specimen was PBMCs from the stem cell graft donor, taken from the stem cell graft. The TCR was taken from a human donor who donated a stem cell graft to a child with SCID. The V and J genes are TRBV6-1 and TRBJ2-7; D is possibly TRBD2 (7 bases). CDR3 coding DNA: TGTGCCAGCAGTCGGACTAGAGGGGGGGCCATCGGCTACGAGCAGTACTTC. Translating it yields CASSRTRGGAIGYEQYF.